This is a list of T cell receptor beta chains from one sample in a study of blood T cell repertoires in COVID-19. Using immunoSEQ multiplex PCR, the repertoire was profiled, and TCRdb retains in-frame clones only, with some absent. The sample lists tens of thousands of clones, less than 95% occurring once. The specimen sequenced was peripheral blood. The origin of the receptors is a woman aged 50 to 65 in a cohort sampled during active COVID-19. The CDR3 runs from the conserved cysteine through the conserved F or W. Fields, in order: clone size, D gene, J gene, V gene, CDR3 protein, CDR3 DNA. The D gene is left open where the match is weak. A clone size is listed for some rows: how often the clone was seen (once, few, many), or a class if it is expanded.

few | TRBD1 | TRBJ2-3 | TRBV19 | CASSNGQGLRSWGASTDTQYF | TGTGCCAGTAGTAACGGACAGGGCCTTCGTAGCTGGGGAGCCAGCACAGATACGCAGTATTTT
. | . | TRBJ2-3 | TRBV2 | CASSGLLAFVDTQYF | TGTGCCAGCAGTGGCTTGCTAGCGTTTGTAGATACGCAGTATTTT
. | . | TRBJ1-1 | TRBV10-2 | CASSRGDRTSTEAFF | TGCGCCAGCAGTAGGGGTGACAGGACTTCCACTGAAGCTTTCTTT
once | . | TRBJ2-3 | TRBV28 | CASSLVGLATDTQYF | TGTGCCAGCAGTTTAGTGGGACTTGCCACAGATACGCAGTATTTT
. | . | TRBJ2-1 | TRBV6-2/TRBV6-3 | CASSSDNEQFF | TGTGCCAGCAGTTCAGACAATGAGCAGTTCTTC
. | . | TRBJ2-1 | TRBV28 | CASSSGQLPEQFF | TGTGCCAGCAGCAGCGGACAGCTACCCGAGCAGTTCTTC
. | . | TRBJ2-3 | TRBV6-6 | CASSYIGGGATDTQYF | TGTGCCAGCAGTTACATTGGGGGGGGCGCGACAGATACGCAGTATTTT
. | . | TRBJ1-2 | TRBV28 | CASSLVPGGVRDYGYTF | TGTGCCAGCAGTTTAGTTCCCGGCGGGGTACGCGACTATGGCTACACCTTC
. | . | TRBJ2-5 | TRBV20-1 | CSASGRETQYF | TGCAGTGCTAGCGGGAGAGAGACCCAGTACTTC
. | TRBD2 | TRBJ2-3 | TRBV7-9 | CASSLGLARDTQYF | TGTGCCAGCAGCTTAGGACTAGCTAGGGATACGCAGTATTTT
. | TRBD2 | TRBJ2-7 | TRBV6-5 | CASSYGRDPIYEQYF | TGTGCCAGCAGTTACGGGAGGGACCCAATCTACGAGCAGTACTTC
. | . | TRBJ1-2 | TRBV28 | CASSLRLGRFTF | TGTGCCAGCAGTCTACGGTTGGGGCGCTTTACCTTC
. | TRBD1 | TRBJ1-4 | TRBV5-1 | CASSTTGTGVEKLFF | TGCGCCAGCAGCACCACCGGGACAGGGGTTGAAAAACTGTTTTTT
. | . | TRBJ2-5 | TRBV16 | CASSHGSGWETQYF | TGTGCCAGCAGCCACGGTTCAGGATGGGAGACCCAGTACTTC
. | TRBD2 | TRBJ2-2 | TRBV3-1/TRBV3-2 | CASSQERLTSGRAPGTGELFF | TGTGCCAGCAGCCAAGAGAGGTTGACTAGCGGGAGGGCCCCGGGGACCGGGGAGCTGTTTTTT
. | . | TRBJ1-5 | TRBV25-1 | CASSPGSNQPQHF | TGTGCCAGCAGTCCGGGGAGTAATCAGCCCCAGCATTTT
. | . | TRBJ1-1 | TRBV4-2 | CASSQATGQTEAFF | TGTGCCAGCAGCCAAGCTACAGGGCAAACTGAAGCTTTCTTT
. | . | TRBJ2-7 | TRBV30 | CACNDGSSYEQYF | TGTGCCTGCAACGACGGGAGCTCCTACGAGCAGTACTTC
. | . | TRBJ2-1 | TRBV27 | CATKGRSEYNEQFF | TGTGCCACCAAGGGGCGTTCTGAGTACAATGAGCAGTTCTTC
. | . | TRBJ2-2 | TRBV29-1 | CSVEGTESAGELFF | TGCAGCGTTGAAGGGACAGAGTCTGCCGGGGAGCTGTTTTTT
. | TRBD2 | TRBJ2-1 | TRBV27 | CASSLTSGGTYNEQFF | TGTGCCAGCAGTTTGACTAGCGGGGGCACCTACAATGAGCAGTTCTTC
. | . | TRBJ1-1 | TRBV30 | CAWNWGGGNTEAFF | TGTGCCTGGAACTGGGGCGGGGGGAACACTGAAGCTTTCTTT
. | . | TRBJ1-1 | TRBV27 | CASSPYETANTEAFF | TGTGCCAGCAGTCCGTACGAGACAGCGAACACTGAAGCTTTCTTT
. | . | TRBJ2-2 | TRBV18 | CASSPATSRDTGELFF | TGTGCCAGCTCACCTGCAACTAGCCGGGACACCGGGGAGCTGTTTTTT
. | TRBD1 | TRBJ2-2 | TRBV2 | CASTPQTGATGELFF | TGTGCCAGCACTCCTCAGACAGGGGCGACCGGGGAGCTGTTTTTT
. | TRBD1 | TRBJ1-2 | TRBV19 | CASSQGASSYGYTF | TGTGCCAGTAGTCAGGGGGCTTCGAGCTATGGCTACACCTTC
. | TRBD1 | TRBJ2-5 | TRBV15 | CATSLVRTGAETQYF | TGTGCCACCAGCCTAGTAAGAACAGGGGCGGAGACCCAGTACTTC